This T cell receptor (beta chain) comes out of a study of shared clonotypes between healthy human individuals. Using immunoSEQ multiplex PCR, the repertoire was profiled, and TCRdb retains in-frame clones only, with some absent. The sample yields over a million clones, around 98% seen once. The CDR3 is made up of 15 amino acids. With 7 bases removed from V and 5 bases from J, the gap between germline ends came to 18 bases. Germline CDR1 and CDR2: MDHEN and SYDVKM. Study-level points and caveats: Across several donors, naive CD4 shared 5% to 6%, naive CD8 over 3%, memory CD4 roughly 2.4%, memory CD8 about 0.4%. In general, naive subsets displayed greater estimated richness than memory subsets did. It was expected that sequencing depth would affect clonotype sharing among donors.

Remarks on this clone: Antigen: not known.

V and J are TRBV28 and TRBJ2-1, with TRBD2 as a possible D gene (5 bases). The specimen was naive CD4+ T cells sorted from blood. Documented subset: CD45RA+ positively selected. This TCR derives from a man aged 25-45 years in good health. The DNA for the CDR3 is TGTGCCAGCACCGCTAAGGGCGGGTGGGACAATGAGCAGTTCTTC. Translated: CASTAKGGWDNEQFF.